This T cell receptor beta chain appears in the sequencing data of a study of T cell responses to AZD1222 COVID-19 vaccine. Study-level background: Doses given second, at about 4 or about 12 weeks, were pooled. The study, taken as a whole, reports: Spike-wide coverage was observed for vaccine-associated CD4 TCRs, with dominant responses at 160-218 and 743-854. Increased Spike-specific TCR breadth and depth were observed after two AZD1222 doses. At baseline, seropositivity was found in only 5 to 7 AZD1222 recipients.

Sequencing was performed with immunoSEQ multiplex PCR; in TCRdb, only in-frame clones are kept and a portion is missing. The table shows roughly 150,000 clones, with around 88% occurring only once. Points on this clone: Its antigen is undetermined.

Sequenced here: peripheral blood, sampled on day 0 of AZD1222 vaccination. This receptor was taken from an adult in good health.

The CDR3 DNA reads as TGTGCCAGCAGCTTGGGACTAGCGGGCCCCACAGATACGCAGTATTTT. Translated: CASSLGLAGPTDTQYF. The chain uses TRBV5-8 and TRBJ2-3; 10 bases are a match to TRBD2. CDR3 length equals 16 residues. Germline V gene data show CDR1 as SGHTS and CDR2 as YDEGEE. J gave up 2 bases and V 0 bases, and 3 bases lay outside the gene matches.